Listed below are T cell receptor beta chains from one sample, sequenced in a study of brain metastases from non-small cell lung cancer. The assay was immunoSEQ multiplex PCR, and TCRdb's table has in-frame clones only and misses some. The data show around 4,500 clones, with 86% seen just once and under 8% held by the top ten. The sample was primary lung tumor tissue. The receptors stem from a donor aged 40 or older with non-small cell lung cancer. Both conserved end residues are part of each CDR3.

J	V	CDR3
TRBJ2-1	TRBV5-5	CASSSGLAGNEQFF
TRBJ2-1	TRBV7-3	CASSPGFLGNEQFF
TRBJ2-7	TRBV27	CASRGEPSTYEQYF
TRBJ1-1	TRBV4-1	CASSQDSGVTEAFF
TRBJ2-1	TRBV19	CASSKRLAGANYNEQFF
TRBJ2-3	TRBV5-4	CASSHRTFTDTQYF
TRBJ1-3	TRBV9	CASSVEVVRGGSGNTIYF
TRBJ2-1	TRBV7-7	CASSLLASVGSYNEQFF
TRBJ2-1	TRBV7-8	CASSRRGDSGHNNEQFF
TRBJ2-1	TRBV27	CASSFIQRGGEQFF
TRBJ2-7	TRBV18	CASSPGTSGRGAYEQYF
TRBJ2-1	TRBV14	CASSQDKRTWANEQFF
TRBJ2-4	TRBV30	CAWSVWTFTAAKNIQYF
TRBJ1-5	TRBV6-2/TRBV6-3	CASSYVLSGQPQHF
TRBJ1-1	TRBV5-1	CASSRKYDIGRDTEAFF
TRBJ2-3	TRBV6-2/TRBV6-3	CASSDRVDTQYF
TRBJ1-5	TRBV18	CASSPDREPNQPQHF